Each of the 13 T cell receptor beta chains below was sequenced from the same sample in a study of blood T cell repertoires in COVID-19. TCRdb keeps only in-frame clones here, not all; method: immunoSEQ multiplex PCR. This sample has about 190,000 clones, with approximately 80% found just once. The specimen sequenced was peripheral blood. These receptors originate from a woman aged 45-60 years with acute or convalescent COVID-19.

This clone was seen many times. The chain combines TRBV27 with TRBJ1-6, with TRBD1 matching over 7 bases. Looked up from germline, CDR1 is MNHEY and CDR2 is SMNVEV (reference sequence). J lost 3 bases, V lost 5 bases, and 10 bases had no gene match. The length of the CDR3 is 17 residues. CDR3 sequence: CASSRQNGDSYNSPLHF. For the CDR3, the DNA is TGTGCCAGCAGTCGCCAAAACGGGGACAGCTATAATTCACCCCTCCACTTT.

V and J are TRBV6-6 and TRBJ1-4, with D possibly TRBD1 on 5 matching bases. The CDR3 loop spans 14 amino acids. Germline V gene data show CDR1 as MNHNY and CDR2 as SVGAGI (reference sequence). The V gene lost 6 bases and the J gene lost 12 bases, with 20 bases spanning the gap. The CDR3 region has the DNA TGTGCCAGCAGATCCCACATACAGGTCCAACAACTGTTTTTT. It yields the protein CASRSHIQVQQLFF.

The V and J genes are TRBV19 and TRBJ2-1, with 7 bases identical to TRBD1. Germline-derived CDR1 and CDR2 are LNHDA and SQIVND (reference sequence). The CDR3 totals 16 residues. Trimming removed 8 bases from V and 1 base from J; junction bases left unmatched: 11. CDR3: CASGSGGSASYNEQFF. The DNA of the CDR3 is TGTGCCAGTGGCTCAGGGGGTAGCGCTTCCTACAATGAGCAGTTCTTC.

This clone was detected a few times. CDR3 loop: CASGSYEQYF. The CDR3 DNA reads as TGCGCCAGCGGCAGCTACGAGCAGTACTTC. This chain joins TRBV10-2 and TRBJ2-7; D call uncertain. The length of the CDR3 is 10 residues. In germline, CDR1 is WSHSY, CDR2 SAAADI. V lost 8 bases, J lost 3 bases, and 5 bases lay in between.

With regard to this clone: The junction differs from germline at one of its ends, possibly a read error. The CDR3 nucleotides read TGTGCCAGCAGCCTAGCGGGCCCTTCGAGCTCCTATAATTCACCCCTCCACTTT. It translates to CASSLAGPSSSYNSPLHF. V usage is TRBV7-2 and J usage is TRBJ1-6; no definite D call. Germline CDR1 is SGHTA and CDR2 is FQGNSA. This CDR3 has 18 residues.

This rearrangement joins TRBV28 to TRBJ2-3; D is unresolved. The CDR3 loop spans 13 amino acids. Germline V gives CDR1 MDHEN, CDR2 SYDVKM. The CDR3 loop reads CGWRKTSTDTQYF. As DNA, the CDR3 is TGTGGTTGGCGGAAAACTAGCACAGATACGCAGTATTTT.

V is TRBV11-2 and J is TRBJ1-6, with D possibly matching TRBD1 (6 bases). Germline CDR1 SGHAT, CDR2 FQNNGV. V was shortened by 6 bases and J by 2 bases, with 14 bases between the two germline ends. This CDR3 has 16 residues. For the CDR3, the DNA is TGTGCCAGCAGGTTTACAGGGCTTCCCTATAATTCACCCCTCCACTTT. This gives the protein CASRFTGLPYNSPLHF.

The gene calls are TRBV6-5 and TRBJ1-2, with D possibly TRBD1 on 5 matching bases. The CDR3 covers 13 residues. V lost 2 bases and J 3 bases, leaving 7 bases between the germline ends. Germline CDR1 is MNHEY and CDR2 is SVGAGI. The CDR3 loop is CASSYGGYYGYTF. The CDR3 nucleotides read TGTGCCAGCAGTTACGGGGGGTACTATGGCTACACCTTC.

To note about this clone: Other DNA sequences within the sample encode an identical CDR3. The chain uses TRBV9 and TRBJ2-3, with D perhaps matching TRBD2 (6 bases). From germline, CDR1 is SGDLS and CDR2 YYNGEE. V dropped 0 bases and J dropped 0 bases, with 8 bases sitting between them. The CDR3 has 15 residues. This CDR3 reads CASSVGSGSTDTQYF. The CDR3 bases are TGTGCCAGCAGCGTAGGGAGCGGGAGCACAGATACGCAGTATTTT.

The chain has TRBV6-1 and TRBJ2-7; the match to TRBD2 covers 9 bases. With V trimmed by 3 bases and J by 7 bases, 4 bases remained unmatched. There are 13 residues in the CDR3. Germline V lookup: CDR1 MNHNS, CDR2 SASEGT. The DNA of the CDR3 is TGTGCCAGCAGTGAGCGGGAGGGAAGAGAGCAGTACTTC. The encoded protein is CASSEREGREQYF.

The V call is TRBV3-1 (or the pseudogene TRBV3-2), the J call TRBJ2-3; the D is unclear. V dropped 4 bases and J dropped 1 base, with 6 bases sitting between them. Germline lookup yields CDR1 LGHDT and CDR2 YNNKEL (reference sequence). CDR3 length equals 13 residues. The CDR3: CASSLARTDTQYF. Here the CDR3 DNA reads TGTGCCAGCAGCCTGGCCCGCACAGATACGCAGTATTTT.

V usage is TRBV4-1 and J usage is TRBJ1-1; 9 bases line up with TRBD1. V gave up 6 bases and J gave up 7 bases; unmatched junction bases: 9. Germline V CDR1 and CDR2: MGHRA, YSYEKL. The CDR3 has 14 residues. This chain's CDR3 is CASSTTGGLGEAFF. The CDR3 DNA reads TGCGCCAGCAGTACGACAGGGGGATTGGGTGAAGCTTTCTTT.

The V gene is TRBV6-2 or TRBV6-3, the J gene TRBJ1-2, with D hard to call. The ends were cut back, 5 bases at V and 4 bases at J, with 8 bases in the middle. CDR3 length: 12 amino acids. Germline assignment: CDR1 MNHEY and CDR2 SVGEGT. CDR3 in DNA: TGTGCCAGCAGTACAGACATCTATGGCTACACCTTC. Its protein product is CASSTDIYGYTF.